The present T cell receptor beta chain was sequenced within a study of blood T cells in healthy people across ages. Between the trimmed V and J ends, which lost 10 bases and 0 bases, there was a span of 14 bases. Germline V gene lookup returns CDR1 MDHEN and CDR2 SYDVKM. This CDR3 is built from 14 residues. General study points: Observed TCR beta diversity per million T cells went down as age went up. This fall followed a roughly linear course with age.

Then a second PCR, running about 6 to 12 cycles, was carried out with a sample-barcoded 5' primer and a J-beta primer mix. MiXCR, run by TCRdb on the 5' RACE reads, gives a single entry per CDR3 protein. The sample holds roughly 700,000 distinct CDR3 sequences; around 32% are singletons and the top ten take approximately 15%. The table lists this clonotype with many counts. Its antigen is not known. The V gene is TRBV28, the J gene TRBJ2-3; no reliable D call. The material sequenced was blood. This TCR derives from a woman older than 75 in good health. CDR3 in DNA: TGTGCCACCCGAGACCGTGGCAGCACAGATACGCAGTATTTT. Translating it yields CATRDRGSTDTQYF.